This TCR beta chain emerged from a study of T cell clusters in autoimmune cytopenias. Germline CDR1 MNHNS, CDR2 SASEGT. This CDR3 contains 17 residues. One tube held mixed TRB-A and TRB-B primer pools for touch-down PCR. One entry per CDR3 protein, without DNA, is what TCRdb gives after re-calling the multiplex PCR reads. The table lists approximately 9,100 distinct CDR3 sequences, with less than 4.5% in the top ten. TRB amplification used roughly 250 ng of peripheral blood genomic DNA. This receptor was taken from a human donor with an autoimmune cytopenia or autoimmune hepatitis (not recorded which). Sequencing was carried out using peripheral blood. The genes are TRBV6-1 and TRBJ2-5. The CDR3 protein is CASSEVLTIDYQETQYF.